These T cell receptor beta chains were read from a single sample in a study of cytomegalovirus exposure and HLA in healthy donors. TCRdb's copy holds only in-frame clones and misses some; the assay was immunoSEQ multiplex PCR. The sample has around 94,000 clones; around 63% are singletons. Sequencing used PBMCs. The receptors stem from a human donor in good health. CDR3s include the opening cysteine and the closing phenylalanine or tryptophan. Each record gives: V gene, D gene, J gene, clone size, CDR3 protein. The D gene is left open where the match is weak. The size of a clone is reported for some rows only, either as once, few or many, or as a class for expanded clones.

>TRBV30|.|TRBJ2-5|.
CAWSGGDQETQYF
>TRBV7-8|TRBD1|TRBJ2-5|.
CASSPETGVETQYF
>TRBV5-6|TRBD1|TRBJ1-2|.
CASSTGQGFNYGYTF
>TRBV7-9|TRBD1|TRBJ1-2|.
CSSSVYQGAQAF
>TRBV5-1|.|TRBJ2-5|.
CASSLAGKETQYF
>TRBV7-9|TRBD2|TRBJ2-1|.
CASSLRVTSDYNEQFF
>TRBV18|TRBD1|TRBJ1-2|.
CASSPQGGAGNGYTF
>TRBV6-5|.|TRBJ2-7|.
CASSIERNSHEQYF
>TRBV5-6|.|TRBJ1-1|.
CASSPQEGHTEAFF
>TRBV29-1|.|TRBJ1-4|.
CSVESGAGEKLFF
>TRBV6-1|.|TRBJ1-2|.
CASSEPLETGRRGYTF
>TRBV5-1|.|.|.
CASSLGASYEQYF
>TRBV11-2|.|TRBJ1-1|.
CASSSLPGGNTEAFF
>TRBV6-1|.|TRBJ1-3|.
CASTIDGSSGNTIYF
>TRBV7-9|.|TRBJ2-2|.
CASSLQGLANTGELFF
>TRBV7-3|.|TRBJ2-5|.
CASSLAGSRGETQYF
>TRBV19|.|TRBJ1-5|once
CASSIDLGGYQPQHF
>TRBV19|TRBD2|TRBJ2-5|few
CASSMAGGDEETQYF
>TRBV6-1|.|TRBJ1-5|.
CASSERRDISNQPQHF
>TRBV27|.|TRBJ1-1|few
CASSPAARGNTEAFF
>TRBV7-9|TRBD1|TRBJ1-5|.
CASSPAGTGNNQPQHF
>TRBV4-1|TRBD1|TRBJ1-1|.
CASSEAGGRNTEAFF
>TRBV5-1|.|TRBJ1-2|.
CASSLTENNYGYTF
>TRBV19|.|TRBJ1-1|.
CASSIGGSDTEALF
>TRBV7-9|TRBD2|TRBJ2-1|.
CASSTLAGDGGPSYNEQFF
>TRBV7-9|.|TRBJ2-1|.
CASSFTGTNYNEQFF
>TRBV5-6|TRBD2|TRBJ2-1|.
CASSPGGAPYNEQFF
>TRBV19|TRBD1|TRBJ2-7|.
CASSRAGTGVTGQYF
>TRBV27|.|TRBJ2-3|.
CASSLSGGSTDTQYF
>TRBV7-9|TRBD2|TRBJ2-1|few
CASSSLNVSGRDEQFF
>TRBV30|.|TRBJ2-2|.
CAWSSYIGELFF
>TRBV19|TRBD1|TRBJ1-1|.
CASTTTGAGYTEAFF
>TRBV4-1|TRBD1|TRBJ1-3|.
CASSADRGPGNTIYF
>TRBV7-6|.|TRBJ2-7|few
CASSPQVSYEQYF
>TRBV25-1|.|TRBJ2-3|few
CASSDLLGSTDTQYF
>TRBV7-6|.|TRBJ2-6|.
CASSLDLGANVLTF
>TRBV6-5|TRBD1|TRBJ2-3|.
CASKGQNTQYF
>TRBV9|TRBD1|TRBJ2-1|.
CASSDGTGSTSEQFF
>TRBV6-5|TRBD1|TRBJ2-7|few
CASARDRVGYEQYF
>TRBV5-5|.|TRBJ2-7|few
CASSLLDSISYEQYF
>TRBV9|TRBD1|TRBJ2-6|.
CASSADRAGANVLTF
>TRBV30|TRBD1|TRBJ2-5|.
CAWAPGGSGETQYF
>TRBV5-1|TRBD1|TRBJ1-1|.
CASTASQTGKTEAFF
>TRBV7-2|.|TRBJ2-7|once
CASSLGLLEQYF
>TRBV6-6|.|TRBJ2-7|.
CASTPGSSSYEQYF
>TRBV4-2|.|TRBJ2-5|.
CASSQEVTDWEETQYF
>TRBV19|TRBD2|TRBJ2-2|few
CASSTVPGLAANTGELFF
>TRBV27|TRBD1|TRBJ2-7|few
CASSSLQGTSQEQYF
>TRBV5-1|TRBD2|TRBJ2-3|.
CASSPGLASTDTQYF
>TRBV7-9|TRBD2|TRBJ2-7|few
CASSSSGRPNYEQYF
>TRBV7-9|.|TRBJ1-4|.
CASSLGAGDEKLFF
>TRBV14|TRBD1|TRBJ2-7|few
CASSQMGQGGYEQYF
>TRBV29-1|TRBD1|TRBJ2-1|few
CSVLGTGVNNEQFF
>TRBV28|TRBD1|TRBJ1-2|.
CASRTAGTDIYGYTF
>TRBV27|TRBD1|TRBJ2-2|.
CASTLSGQGVFSGELFF
>TRBV28|.|TRBJ2-3|few
CASSLTRTGIPDTQYF